The 27 T cell receptor beta chains below were found in one sample sequenced in a study of type 1 and type 2 diabetes patients. PCR was run on genomic DNA. The TCR beta CDR3 region was amplified using 30 forward and 13 reverse primers. TCRdb itself ran the multiplex PCR reads through MiXCR, one entry per CDR3 protein. Of a few hundred thousand distinct CDR3 sequences listed, roughly 50% are singletons. The source material was peripheral blood mononuclear cells (PBMCs). The receptors were sampled from a man younger than 35 with type 2 diabetes.

The sample holds many counts of this clonotype. This chain joins TRBV2 and TRBJ2-1; D remains ambiguous. Germline-derived CDR1 and CDR2 are SNHLY and FYNNEI. Trimming cost V 6 bases and J 8 bases, with 11 bases left between them. The CDR3 contains 12 residues. The CDR3 here is CASRWAVDEQFF. CDR3 nucleotides: TGTGCCAGCAGGTGGGCAGTGGATGAGCAGTTCTTC.

The chain employs TRBV2 and TRBJ1-5, with 7 bases lining up with TRBD1. The CDR3 covers 15 residues. From germline, CDR1 is SNHLY and CDR2 FYNNEI. J lost 4 bases, V lost 5 bases, and 8 bases had no gene match. CDR3 loop: CASSILPGGNQPQHF. CDR3 in DNA: TGTGCCAGCAGTATACTTCCAGGGGGGAATCAGCCCCAGCATTTT.

V is TRBV30 and J is TRBJ2-5; 13 positions match TRBD2. CDR1 GTSNPN and CDR2 SVGIG come from the germline V gene (reference sequence). CDR3 length equals 13 residues. The V and J ends lost 7 bases and 6 bases, in that order; junction bases with no gene match: 5. CDR3 coding DNA: TGTGCCTATACTAGCGGGGGGGCCCAGACCCAGTACTTC. Its protein product is CAYTSGGAQTQYF.

The chain employs TRBV20-1 and TRBJ2-7; D is unresolved. The CDR3 consists of 11 residues. The V gene's germline CDR1 is DFQATT and CDR2 SNEGSKA (reference sequence). V was pared by 0 bases and J by 4 bases, with 4 bases between. The CDR3 protein is CSAREAYEQYF. For the CDR3, the DNA is TGCAGTGCTAGAGAAGCATACGAGCAGTACTTC.

This chain uses TRBV4-3 with TRBJ2-2; tentatively, D is TRBD2 (5 bases). V was pared by 0 bases and J by 1 base, with 9 bases between. Germline lookup yields CDR1 LGHNA and CDR2 YSLEER. The CDR3 contains 16 residues. The CDR3 region is CASSQDEGQNTGELFF. CDR3 in DNA: TGCGCCAGCAGCCAAGATGAGGGTCAGAACACCGGGGAGCTGTTTTTT.

The chain employs TRBV18 and TRBJ2-7; D may be TRBD1 or TRBD2 (5 bases each). The CDR3 loop spans 15 amino acids. Trimming cost V 6 bases and J 3 bases, with 18 bases left between them. CDR1 KGHSH and CDR2 LQKENI come from the germline V gene. CDR3 sequence (DNA): TGTGCCAGCTCGACTAAGCAGGGTGGGGGCTACGAGCAGTACTTC. Residues: CASSTKQGGGYEQYF.

The rearrangement uses TRBV20-1 and TRBJ1-4; TRBD1 matches 7 bases. CDR1 is DFQATT and CDR2 is SNEGSKA in the germline V gene (reference sequence). The CDR3 sequence is 13 residues long. With 4 bases clipped from V and 6 bases from J, the junction kept 5 bases outside the gene matches. The CDR3 loop reads CSATDREDEKLFF. The CDR3 bases are TGCAGTGCTACCGACAGGGAGGATGAAAAACTGTTTTTT.

The CDR3 nucleotides read TGTGCCAGCAGTTTGTACAGCGCAAATCAGCCCCAGCATTTT. Translation: CASSLYSANQPQHF. V is TRBV12-3 or TRBV12-4 and J is TRBJ1-5; D is uncertain. The ends were cut back, 3 bases at V and 4 bases at J, with 10 bases in the middle. The CDR3 is 14 amino acids.

On this clonotype itself: The germline gene is not matched at one end of the junction; a read error may be the cause. The chain recombines TRBV5-5 with TRBJ2-7; D gene ambiguous. Germline CDR1 reads SGHKS; CDR2 reads YYEKEE (reference sequence). The CDR3 is 15 amino acids. The CDR3 spells CASILMIGSTYGQYF. The CDR3 DNA reads TGTGCCAGCATTTTGATGATTGGCTCAACCTACGGGCAGTACTTC. Together with reference TRBV5-5 and TRBJ2-7, the CDR3 gives the full variable domain: DAGVTQSPTHLIKTRGQQVTLRCSPISGHKSVSWYQQVLGQGPQFIFQYYEKEERGRGNFPDRFSARQFPNYSSELNVNALLLGDSALYLCASILMIGSTYGQYFGPGTRLTVT.

This clonotype showed up just a few times. CDR3 protein: CASTLQGGNEKLFF. Written as DNA, the CDR3 is TGTGCCAGCACCCTTCAAGGGGGTAATGAAAAACTGTTTTTT. The chain carries TRBV6-6 and TRBJ1-4, with a tentative D call TRBD1 (6 bases). In germline, CDR1 is MNHNY, CDR2 SVGAGI (reference sequence). The CDR3 covers 14 residues. V gave up 7 bases and J gave up 4 bases, with 13 bases separating them.

The rearrangement uses TRBV28 and TRBJ2-1; the D gene could be TRBD1 or TRBD2 (6 bases each). The CDR3 length is 18 residues. Germline V gene sequence: CDR1 MDHEN, CDR2 SYDVKM. The V and J ends lost 3 bases and 6 bases respectively, with 24 bases between them. CDR3 in DNA: TGTGCCAGCAGTTTTGGGGTTGCGGGGCAGGGGCTGTTCAATGAGCAGTTCTTC. Translating gives CASSFGVAGQGLFNEQFF.

This sequence joins TRBV12-3 or TRBV12-4 and TRBJ2-7, with 11 bases aligning to TRBD2. This CDR3 is built from 14 residues. The V segment lost 6 bases and the J segment 4 bases; nucleotides outside the gene matches: 5. CDR3 DNA: TGTGCCAGCAGACCGACTAGCGGGGATTACGAGCAGTACTTC. Amino acid sequence: CASRPTSGDYEQYF.

The rearrangement uses TRBV27 and TRBJ1-5; tentatively, D is TRBD1 (5 bases). The CDR3 is 17 amino acids. Trimming shortened V by 5 bases and J by 0 bases, and 17 bases separated the two germline ends. Germline V gives CDR1 MNHEY, CDR2 SMNVEV (reference sequence). The CDR3 protein is CASSQRRWGNSNQPQHF. In nucleotides, the CDR3 is TGTGCCAGCAGTCAGCGTAGGTGGGGGAATAGCAATCAGCCCCAGCATTTT.

About this clonotype itself: The junction does not match germline at one end; this may be a read error. V usage is TRBV5-1 and J usage is TRBJ1-1, with D perhaps matching TRBD1 (6 bases). Looked up from germline, CDR1 is SGHRS and CDR2 is YFSETQ. This CDR3 region has 16 residues. DNA for the CDR3: TGCGCCAGCAGCTTGGGTCCTCGGGTTGGGGGCACTGAAGCTCTCTTT. Amino acids: CASSLGPRVGGTEALF.

The rearrangement links TRBV30 to TRBJ1-4; unclear D gene. Germline V gene sequence: CDR1 GTSNPN, CDR2 SVGIG (reference sequence). The length of the CDR3 is 13 residues. V was trimmed by 2 bases and J by 5 bases, leaving 9 bases between them. In nucleotides, the CDR3 is TGTGCCTGGAGTCAATCGGGGAATGAAAAACTGTTTTTT. Protein product: CAWSQSGNEKLFF.

The V gene is TRBV14, the J gene TRBJ2-7; 9 bases are a match to TRBD1. The CDR3 consists of 14 residues. Germline CDR1 reads SGHDN; CDR2 reads FVKESK. Trimming cost V 4 bases and J 6 bases; bases outside gene matches: 7. The CDR3 reads CASSRSVTGGEQYF. CDR3 in DNA: TGTGCCAGCAGCCGAAGCGTGACAGGGGGCGAGCAGTACTTC.

This clonotype has more than one count but fewer than ten. The chain uses TRBV19 and TRBJ2-3; tentatively, D is TRBD2 (6 bases). CDR1 and CDR2 from the germline V gene are LNHDA and SQIVND (reference sequence). The V end lost 2 bases, the J end lost 1 base, and 16 bases lay between the germline ends. The CDR3 sequence is 17 residues long. This CDR3 is CASSILGTSTGTDTQYF. In nucleotides, the CDR3 is TGTGCCAGTAGTATACTAGGGACTTCTACGGGCACAGATACGCAGTATTTT.

Remarks on this clonotype: This is likely a read error, given that the CDR3 carries no conserved phenylalanine or tryptophan at its end. The chain joins TRBV19 to TRBJ2-5; 9 nucleotides match TRBD1. In germline, CDR1 is LNHDA, CDR2 SQIVND (reference sequence). The CDR3 length is 15 residues. Losses at the gene ends were 1 base for V and 5 bases for J; bases not matched to a gene: 5. CDR3 region: CASSIGGTGRETQYL. Written as DNA, the CDR3 is TGTGCCAGTAGTATAGGTGGGACAGGGAGGGAGACCCAGTACCTC.

V and J are TRBV19 and TRBJ2-7, with 8 bases lining up with TRBD1. The V segment lost 9 bases and the J segment 5 bases; nucleotides outside the gene matches: 12. Germline CDR1 reads LNHDA; CDR2 reads SQIVND (reference sequence). This CDR3 has 14 amino acids. Here the CDR3 DNA reads TGTGCCAGCAGTTACCGAGGACAGGGTCACGAGCAGTACTTC. Protein product: CASSYRGQGHEQYF.

The sample holds a few counts of this clonotype. V and J are TRBV5-1 and TRBJ2-1, with D perhaps TRBD2 (6 bases). V lost 0 bases and J lost 7, with 8 bases in between. Germline lookup yields CDR1 SGHRS and CDR2 YFSETQ. This CDR3 is built from 13 residues. This CDR3 reads CASSLGGRNEQFF. The CDR3, as DNA: TGCGCCAGCAGCTTGGGTGGGAGGAATGAGCAGTTCTTC.

This chain links TRBV19 with TRBJ2-3, with a weak D call TRBD1 (5 bases). The CDR3 has 16 residues. V gave up 2 bases and J gave up 2 bases, with 14 bases separating them. Germline V gene data show CDR1 as LNHDA and CDR2 as SQIVND (reference sequence). Here the CDR3 reads CASSIFGRDNTDTQYF. CDR3 in DNA: TGTGCCAGTAGTATATTTGGCAGGGATAACACAGATACGCAGTATTTT.

The J gene is TRBJ2-6, the V gene TRBV30; TRBD1 is a possible D gene (5 bases). The length of the CDR3 is 15 residues. Germline V gene sequence: CDR1 GTSNPN, CDR2 SVGIG (reference sequence). Trimming took 7 bases from V and 1 from J, leaving 14 bases between them. CDR3: CASFQGPSGANVLTF. The CDR3 nucleotides are TGTGCCTCCTTTCAGGGTCCGTCTGGGGCCAACGTCCTGACTTTC.

As regards this clonotype: At one end, the junction sequence differs from germline, possibly due to a read error. J is TRBJ2-7 and V is TRBV7-3, with 8 bases fitting TRBD1. Germline-derived CDR1 and CDR2 are SGHTA and FQGTGA. The CDR3 runs to 13 residues. CDR3 residues: CASSQGAIYEQYF. In nucleotides, the CDR3 is TGTGCTAGCAGCCAGGGGGCCATCTACGAGCAGTACTTC.

V usage is TRBV10-2 and J usage is TRBJ1-1; possible D gene TRBD1, 5 bases. Trimming took off 7 bases at V and 3 bases at J, with 18 bases between the two ends. This CDR3 spans 15 amino acids. Germline V gene data show CDR1 as WSHSY and CDR2 as SAAADI. The CDR3 spells CASTRGGMGDTEAFF. The CDR3, as DNA: TGCGCCAGCACCCGGGGGGGAATGGGCGACACTGAAGCTTTCTTT.

This clonotype was seen a handful of times. The CDR3 here is CASSLGTVMNTEAFF. The DNA for the CDR3 is TGCGCCAGCAGCTTGGGGACAGTAATGAACACTGAAGCTTTCTTT. The rearrangement joins TRBV5-1 to TRBJ1-1; D is possibly TRBD1 (6 bases). The CDR3 length is 15 residues. Germline loops: CDR1 SGHRS, CDR2 YFSETQ. The ends were cut back, 0 bases at V and 0 bases at J, with 9 bases in the middle. Based on the CDR3 plus reference TRBV5-1 and TRBJ1-1, the full variable domain is KAGVTQTPRYLIKTRGQQVTLSCSPISGHRSVSWYQQTPGQGLQFLFEYFSETQRNKGNFPGRFSGRQFSNSRSEMNVSTLELGDSALYLCASSLGTVMNTEAFFGQGTRLTVV.

This clonotype was seen only a few times. This rearrangement joins TRBV7-4 to TRBJ2-2, with 9 bases fitting TRBD2. With 1 base clipped from V and 0 bases from J, the junction kept 6 bases outside the gene matches. This CDR3 comprises 18 residues. CDR1 is SGHVT, CDR2 SQSDAQ, per germline. CDR3 coding DNA: TGTGCCAGCAGCTTAGGAGTAGCGGGGGAAGCGAACACCGGGGAGCTGTTTTTT. This encodes CASSLGVAGEANTGELFF.

The chain recombines TRBV19 with TRBJ1-6; D unresolved. In germline, CDR1 is LNHDA, CDR2 SQIVND (reference sequence). With 6 bases removed from V and 7 bases from J, the gap between germline ends came to 16 bases. There are 15 residues in the CDR3. CDR3 protein: CASRLTSPSNSPLHF. The CDR3 DNA is TGTGCCAGTAGATTGACATCGCCCTCGAATTCACCCCTCCACTTT.